The 18 T cell receptor beta chains below come from one sample, sequenced in a study of blood T cell repertoires in COVID-19. TCRdb's copy holds only in-frame clones and misses some; the assay was immunoSEQ multiplex PCR. This table has some 210,000 clones, 81% appearing once. Sequencing input: PBMCs or T cells enriched from blood (not recorded which). These receptors were collected from a woman aged 45-65 years with acute COVID-19.

There are a few counts of this clone. The rearrangement uses TRBV6-6 and TRBJ2-7, with 7 bases lining up with TRBD2. The ends lost 6 bases at V and 2 bases at J; junction bases unmatched: 16. This CDR3 has 17 residues. Germline assignment: CDR1 MNHNY and CDR2 SVGAGI (reference sequence). The CDR3 nucleotides are TGTGCCAGCAGCCGAACTTTGACAAGCGGGGCGGCCTACGAGCAGTACTTC. Amino acids: CASSRTLTSGAAYEQYF.

The chain is built from TRBV7-2 and TRBJ2-1; the D gene is possibly TRBD1 (5 bases). The V gene's germline CDR1 is SGHTA and CDR2 FQGNSA. The CDR3 extends over 15 amino acids. V was trimmed by 0 bases and J by 11 bases, leaving 17 bases between them. The CDR3, as DNA: TGTGCCAGCAGCTTAGCGGGGCGTGCGGAACAACAGCAGTTCTTC. It codes for CASSLAGRAEQQQFF.

V is TRBV7-3 and J is TRBJ2-5, with no clear D. V lost 5 bases to trimming and J lost 3 bases, with 10 bases between them. The CDR3 extends over 13 amino acids. Germline lookup yields CDR1 SGHTA and CDR2 FQGTGA. The CDR3 loop reads CASSPRPKETQYF. The CDR3 nucleotides are TGTGCCAGCAGCCCTAGACCAAAAGAGACCCAGTACTTC.

The CDR3 loop reads CASSRGSLSYSNQPQHF. DNA for the CDR3: TGTGCCAGTAGTAGGGGCAGTCTAAGTTATAGCAATCAGCCCCAGCATTTT. The chain couples TRBV19 to TRBJ1-5, with TRBD1 as a possible D gene (5 bases). In germline, CDR1 is LNHDA, CDR2 SQIVND (reference sequence). There are 17 residues in the CDR3. Between the trimmed V and J ends, which lost 4 bases and 0 bases, there was a span of 16 bases. The whole variable domain, remainder taken from reference TRBV19 and TRBJ1-5, is DGGITQSPKYLFRKEGQNVTLSCEQNLNHDAMYWYRQDPGQGLRLIYYSQIVNDFQKGDIAEGYSVSREKKESFPLTVTSAQKNPTAFYLCASSRGSLSYSNQPQHFGDGTRLSIL.

This rearrangement joins TRBV4-1 to TRBJ2-3; D is undetermined. Trimming cost V 1 base and J 0 bases, with 8 bases left between them. This CDR3 has 15 residues. Germline CDR1 and CDR2: MGHRA and YSYEKL. The CDR3 DNA sequence: TGCGCCAGCAGCCAAGGAGTTTCAAGCACAGATACGCAGTATTTT. Translating gives CASSQGVSSTDTQYF.

This clone has a single count. This chain joins TRBV30 and TRBJ2-5; unclear D gene. Germline CDR1 GTSNPN, CDR2 SVGIG (reference sequence). The CDR3 has 12 residues. The V gene lost 3 bases and the J gene lost 7 bases, with 12 bases spanning the gap. The CDR3 DNA reads TGTGCCTGGAGCTTGGCTCTTGGGACCCAGTACTTC. The encoded protein is CAWSLALGTQYF.

The rearrangement links TRBV6-2 or TRBV6-3 to TRBJ2-7, with D possibly matching TRBD2 (6 bases). Germline values: CDR1 MNHEY, CDR2 SVGEGT. V lost 2 bases and J 0 bases, leaving 11 bases between the germline ends. The CDR3 length is 15 residues. The CDR3 spells CASSYSDGSSYEQYF. CDR3 in DNA: TGTGCCAGCAGTTACAGCGACGGGAGCTCCTACGAGCAGTACTTC.

V is TRBV20-1 and J is TRBJ1-2; D unclear. The CDR3 is made up of 11 amino acids. V was pared by 6 bases and J by 7 bases, with 12 bases between. CDR1 and CDR2 from the germline V gene are DFQATT and SNEGSKA (reference sequence). The CDR3 coding sequence is TGCAGTGCAGCAGAAGGAGGTGGCTACACCTTC. Translation gives CSAAEGGGYTF.

The table lists this clone with a few counts. V usage is TRBV14 and J usage is TRBJ2-3, with D possibly being TRBD1 (5 bases). CDR1 and CDR2 from the germline V gene are SGHDN and FVKESK. V was shortened by 0 bases and J by 2 bases, with 12 bases between the two germline ends. The CDR3 runs 16 residues. CDR3 sequence reads: CASSQDYRSATDTQYF. The CDR3 nucleotides read TGTGCCAGCAGCCAAGACTACAGGTCGGCCACAGATACGCAGTATTTT.

This clone was observed a single time. V and J are TRBV10-3 and TRBJ1-2; no clear D gene. The germline V and J ends were trimmed by 0 bases and 2 bases, with 7 bases remaining between them. The CDR3 length is 14 residues. Germline V lookup: CDR1 ENHRY, CDR2 SYGVKD. CDR3 bases: TGTGCCATCAGTGAGTCGACACGGAACTATGGCTACACCTTC. Its translation is CAISESTRNYGYTF.

V is TRBV28 and J is TRBJ1-3, with a possible D match to TRBD1 (6 bases). This CDR3 comprises 14 residues. Germline values: CDR1 MDHEN, CDR2 SYDVKM. Trimming left V 10 bases short and J 2 bases short, with 15 bases between. This CDR3 is CAISSNRAGNTIYF. The CDR3, as DNA: TGTGCCATCTCCTCGAACAGGGCTGGAAACACCATATATTTT. Drawing the rest from reference TRBV28 and TRBJ1-3, the complete variable domain is DVKVTQSSRYLVKRTGEKVFLECVQDMDHENMFWYRQDPGLGLRLIYFSYDVKMKEKGDIPEGYSVSREKKERFSLILESASTNQTSMYLCAISSNRAGNTIYFGEGSWLTVV.

The V gene is TRBV5-1, the J gene TRBJ2-1; TRBD1 is a possible D gene (6 bases). V lost 0 bases to trimming and J lost 6 bases, with 16 bases between them. CDR3 size: 16 residues. Germline assignment: CDR1 SGHRS and CDR2 YFSETQ. CDR3 loop: CASSLGLWTARNEQFF. The CDR3 coding sequence is TGCGCCAGCAGCTTGGGTCTATGGACAGCTCGCAATGAGCAGTTCTTC.

CDR3 amino acids: CSVEGGLAGVPETQYF. The CDR3 nucleotides are TGCAGCGTTGAAGGGGGACTAGCGGGAGTCCCCGAGACCCAGTACTTC. The chain employs TRBV29-1 and TRBJ2-5; 14 bases match TRBD2. Per the germline V gene, CDR1 is SQVTM and CDR2 is ANQGSEA. J gave up 5 bases and V 1 base, and 6 bases lay outside the gene matches. The CDR3 runs 16 residues.

This clone turned up a few times. This chain joins TRBV24-1 and TRBJ2-1; 8 bases match TRBD2. With 3 bases clipped from V and 5 bases from J, the junction kept 5 bases outside the gene matches. The length of the CDR3 is 15 residues. Germline V lookup: CDR1 KGHDR, CDR2 SFDVKD. This chain's CDR3 is CATSDPSGRHNEQFF. The CDR3, as DNA: TGTGCCACCAGTGATCCTAGCGGGCGACACAATGAGCAGTTCTTC.

This clone was recorded a few times. The junction shows a germline mismatch at one end, possibly a read error. The chain carries TRBV7-7 and TRBJ2-2, with 8 bases that match TRBD1. There are 17 residues in the CDR3. Germline V CDR1 and CDR2: SSHAT, FNYEAQ (reference sequence). In nucleotides, the CDR3 is TGTGCTAGCAGCCCTTATTCGACAGGGGCGAACACCGGGGAGCTGTTTTTT. It codes for CASSPYSTGANTGELFF.

The CDR3 region is CASQSGMQTPYEQYF. In nucleotides, the CDR3 is TGTGCCAGCCAATCCGGGATGCAAACCCCCTACGAGCAGTACTTC. This rearrangement joins TRBV3-1 (or the pseudogene TRBV3-2) to TRBJ2-7, with a possible D match to TRBD2 (5 bases). The CDR3 sequence is 15 residues long. Germline CDR1 reads LGHDT; CDR2 reads YNNKEL (reference sequence). V lost 8 bases, J lost 2 bases, and 19 bases lay in between.

To note about this clone: Compared with germline, one end of the junction differs, possibly owing to a read error. J is TRBJ1-2 and V is TRBV9; maybe TRBD1 (5 bases). This CDR3 contains 14 residues. The V gene's germline CDR1 is SGDLS and CDR2 YYNGEE. Here the CDR3 DNA reads TGTGCCAGCAGCGTAGGCAGGGCCACCTATGGCTACATCTTC. It encodes CASSVGRATYGYIF.

The rearrangement uses TRBV11-1 and TRBJ1-1; D is unresolved. The V gene lost 1 base and the J gene lost 5 bases, with 11 bases spanning the gap. This CDR3 is 14 amino acids long. The germline CDR1 and CDR2 sequences are SGHAT and FQDESV (reference sequence). The CDR3 region has the DNA TGTGCCAGCAGCTTAGATCAGGAAGAGACTGAAGCTTTCTTT. The encoded protein is CASSLDQEETEAFF.